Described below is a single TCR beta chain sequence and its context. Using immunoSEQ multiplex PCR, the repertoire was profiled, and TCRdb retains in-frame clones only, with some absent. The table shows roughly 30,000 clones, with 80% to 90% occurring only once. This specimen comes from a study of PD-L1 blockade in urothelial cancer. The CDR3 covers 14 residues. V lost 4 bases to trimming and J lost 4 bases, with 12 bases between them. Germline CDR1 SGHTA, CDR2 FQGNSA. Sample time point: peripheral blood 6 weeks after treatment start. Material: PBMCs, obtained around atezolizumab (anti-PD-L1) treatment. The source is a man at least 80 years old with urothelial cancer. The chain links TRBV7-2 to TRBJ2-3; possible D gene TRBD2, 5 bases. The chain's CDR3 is CASSSGLVPDTQYF. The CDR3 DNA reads TGTGCCAGCAGCTCGGGGTTGGTCCCAGATACGCAGTATTTT.